This T cell receptor beta chain was sequenced during a study of technical replicates of blood from several donors. Some clones are missing from TCRdb's copy, which holds only in-frame ones; the method was immunoSEQ multiplex PCR. The sample carries roughly 90,000 clones, 92% recorded once. Germline CDR1 is SNHLY and CDR2 is FYNNEI. The CDR3 runs 15 residues. V lost 6 bases, J lost 6 bases, and 12 bases stayed unmatched. Sequencing was carried out using T cells isolated from PBMCs. This TCR derives from a human donor in good health. The chain recombines TRBV2 with TRBJ2-7; 9 bases fit TRBD2. Written as DNA, the CDR3 is TGTGCCAGCAGAGGACTGGGCGGGAGGGCCATCGAGCAGTACTTC. It specifies CASRGLGGRAIEQYF.